This passage covers 3 T cell receptor beta chains from one sample sequenced in a study of T cells after yellow fever vaccination. MiXCR was run by TCRdb on the 5' RACE reads, yielding one entry per CDR3 protein. Altogether around 160,000 distinct CDR3 sequences are present, around 7.3% being singletons, with the ten largest covering 2.5%. Sequenced here: CD4+ T cells sorted from PBMCs, sampled about 5 days after the first yellow fever vaccination. The receptors were sampled from a man between 18 and 35 years old who received the YFV17D yellow fever vaccine.

This clonotype has a count of ten or more. V gene TRBV4-1 combines with J gene TRBJ2-7, with 9 bases identical to TRBD1. CDR1 is MGHRA, CDR2 YSYEKL, per germline. The J segment lost 2 bases and the V segment lost 0 bases, leaving 8 bases of the junction unmatched. The CDR3 consists of 17 residues. In nucleotides, the CDR3 is TGCGCCAGCAGCCAAGACGCCGGGACAGGGATTGCCTACGAGCAGTACTTC. This gives the protein CASSQDAGTGIAYEQYF.

This clonotype showed up many times. The chain combines TRBV6-1 with TRBJ1-2; 9 bases fit TRBD1. J gave up 3 bases and V 5 bases, and 7 bases lay outside the gene matches. There are 15 residues in the CDR3. Per the germline V gene, CDR1 is MNHNS and CDR2 is SASEGT. The CDR3 loop reads CASSQQGAGDYGYTF. The CDR3 DNA follows: TGTGCCAGCAGTCAACAGGGGGCAGGAGACTATGGCTACACCTTC.

This clonotype came up a few times. This chain links TRBV19 with TRBJ1-2; TRBD1 is a possible D gene (5 bases). The length of the CDR3 is 16 residues. CDR1 is LNHDA and CDR2 is SQIVND in the germline V gene (reference sequence). The V and J ends lost 6 bases and 4 bases respectively, with 21 bases between them. The CDR3, as DNA: TGTGCCAGTAGAGACCGGGGCCATCGTATTAGCTATGGCTACACCTTC. Its protein product is CASRDRGHRISYGYTF. The full variable domain, with the rest looked up from reference TRBV19 and TRBJ1-2, is DGGITQSPKYLFRKEGQNVTLSCEQNLNHDAMYWYRQDPGQGLRLIYYSQIVNDFQKGDIAEGYSVSREKKESFPLTVTSAQKNPTAFYLCASRDRGHRISYGYTFGSGTRLTVV.